This T cell receptor beta chain was retrieved from a study of blood T cell repertoires in COVID-19. About the research overall: Collection of acute and convalescent COVID-19 samples took place in the United States, Italy and Spain. The cDNA or gDNA used as material had been derived from T cells, B-cell-depleted T cells, or PBMCs.

Per the germline V gene, CDR1 is LNHDA and CDR2 is SQIVND (reference sequence). CDR3 length: 15 amino acids. Trimming took 6 bases from V and 8 from J; bases not matched to a gene: 12. In the original workflow: Researchers report that nucleated cell counts were estimated from reference gene primer amplification. Sequenced by immunoSEQ multiplex PCR; TCRdb stores in-frame clones only, minus some. V and J calls plus clone size are reproduced from that table; the DNA served to infer D and trimming. The table lists about 130,000 clones, around 81% of them singletons. This clone has more than one count but fewer than ten.

The V gene is TRBV19, the J gene TRBJ1-2, with 10 positions matching TRBD1. This TCR was sampled from a man aged 40-49 years with active or convalescent COVID-19. Sequencing was done on a sample of peripheral blood. The CDR3 region has the DNA TGTGCCAGTAGCCCTTGGGACAGGGGAGCCCCCGGCTACACCTTC. It specifies CASSPWDRGAPGYTF.